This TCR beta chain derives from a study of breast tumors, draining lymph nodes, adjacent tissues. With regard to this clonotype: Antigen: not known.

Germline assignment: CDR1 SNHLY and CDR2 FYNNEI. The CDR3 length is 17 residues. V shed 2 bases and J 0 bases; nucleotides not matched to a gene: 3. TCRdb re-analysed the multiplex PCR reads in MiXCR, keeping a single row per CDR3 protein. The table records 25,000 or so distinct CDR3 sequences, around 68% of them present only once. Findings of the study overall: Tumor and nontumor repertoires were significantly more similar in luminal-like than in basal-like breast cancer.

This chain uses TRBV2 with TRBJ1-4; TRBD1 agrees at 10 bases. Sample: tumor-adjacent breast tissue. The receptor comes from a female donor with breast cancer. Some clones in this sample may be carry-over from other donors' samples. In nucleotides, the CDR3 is TGTGCCAGCAGTGAATCGGGACAGGGGTCAACTAATGAAAAACTGTTTTTT. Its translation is CASSESGQGSTNEKLFF.